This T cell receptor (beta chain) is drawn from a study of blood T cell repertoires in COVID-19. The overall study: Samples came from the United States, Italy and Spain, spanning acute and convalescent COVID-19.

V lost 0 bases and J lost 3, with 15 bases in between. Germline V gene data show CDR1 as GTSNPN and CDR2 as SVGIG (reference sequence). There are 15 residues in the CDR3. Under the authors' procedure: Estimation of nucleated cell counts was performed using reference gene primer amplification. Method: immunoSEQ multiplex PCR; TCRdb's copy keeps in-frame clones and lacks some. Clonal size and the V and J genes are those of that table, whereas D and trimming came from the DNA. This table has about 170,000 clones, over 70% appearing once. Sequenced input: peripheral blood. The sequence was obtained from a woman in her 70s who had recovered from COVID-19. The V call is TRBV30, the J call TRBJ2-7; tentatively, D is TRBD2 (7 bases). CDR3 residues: CAWSVGGAQLYEQYF. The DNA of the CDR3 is TGTGCCTGGAGTGTAGGGGGGGCCCAACTCTACGAGCAGTACTTC.